The T cell receptor beta chain described here comes from a study of blood T cell repertoires in COVID-19. Study-level information: The samples span acute and convalescent COVID-19 from the United States, Italy and Spain. Nucleic acid was either cDNA or gDNA, and it came from T cells, B-cell-depleted T cells, or PBMCs.

Per the original methods: Estimates of nucleated cell counts were drawn from the amplification of reference gene primers. This table comes from immunoSEQ multiplex PCR, and its TCRdb copy is limited to in-frame clones, with some not included. From that table come the V and J calls and clone size; the DNA was used to work out D and trimming. The sample has 150,000 to 200,000 clones; about 83% are singletons. Germline CDR1 and CDR2: SGHAT and FQNNGV. This CDR3 spans 14 amino acids. V shed 5 bases and J shed 3 bases, with 14 bases lying between them. The sample taken for sequencing was peripheral blood. This chain links TRBV11-2 with TRBJ2-7; a weak D match, TRBD1 (6 bases). The TCR comes from a human donor in a cohort sampled during active COVID-19. CDR3 loop: CASSRAGDVYEQYF. DNA of the CDR3: TGTGCCAGCAGCCGGGCAGGGGATGTCTACGAGCAGTACTTC.